Shown below are 10 T cell receptor beta chains from a single sample sequenced in a study of blood T cell repertoires in COVID-19. Sequencing used immunoSEQ multiplex PCR; TCRdb keeps in-frame clones, though not all of them. The table shows roughly 140,000 clones, with about four fifths occurring only once. Specimen: peripheral blood. These receptors all stem from a human donor in a cohort sampled during active COVID-19.

The chain couples TRBV19 to TRBJ2-7; TRBD2 agrees at 8 bases. This CDR3 spans 14 amino acids. V dropped 3 bases and J dropped 4; count of bases not matched to a gene: 5. Germline CDR1 LNHDA, CDR2 SQIVND (reference sequence). CDR3 DNA: TGTGCCAGTAGTATCCAGCGGGGGTTTTACGAGCAGTACTTC. Translated: CASSIQRGFYEQYF.

The CDR3 nucleotides read TGTGCCAGCAGCCCACAGGGGGGGCCCTACGAGCAGTACTTC. Residues: CASSPQGGPYEQYF. The chain carries TRBV7-9 and TRBJ2-7, with D possibly matching TRBD1 (8 bases). This CDR3 spans 14 amino acids. Per germline, CDR1 SEHNR and CDR2 FQNEAQ (reference sequence). Deletions cut 5 bases from V and 2 bases from J, with 13 bases between.

V gene TRBV2 combines with J gene TRBJ1-6; D may be TRBD1 (6 bases). Trimming removed 11 bases at V and 0 bases at J, with 8 bases between. This CDR3 is built from 13 residues. Germline V CDR1 and CDR2: SNHLY, FYNNEI. The CDR3 DNA follows: TGTGCCGGACAGAGCTCCTATAATTCACCCCTCCACTTT. It is translated as CAGQSSYNSPLHF.

The chain employs TRBV2 and TRBJ1-1, with TRBD1 matching 11 bases. The CDR3 is made up of 14 amino acids. J was trimmed by 11 bases and V by 5 bases; bases with no gene match: 10. Germline assignment: CDR1 SNHLY and CDR2 FYNNEI. The DNA of the CDR3 is TGTGCCAGCAGTCTACATCGGACAGGGGGCGACGCTTTCTTT. Protein sequence: CASSLHRTGGDAFF.

The genes are TRBV6-4 and TRBJ2-1; possibly TRBD2 for D (6 bases). CDR1 is MRHNA, CDR2 SNTAGT, per germline. The CDR3 sequence is 15 residues long. Trimming cost V 0 bases and J 9 bases, with 15 bases left between them. CDR3: CASSDSIGGIGEQFF. DNA of the CDR3: TGTGCCAGCAGTGACTCGATCGGGGGAATTGGTGAGCAGTTCTTC.

V and J are TRBV24-1 and TRBJ2-5, with D tentatively TRBD1 (5 bases). Germline V gives CDR1 KGHDR, CDR2 SFDVKD. The CDR3 has 15 amino acids. V lost 5 bases and J lost 4, with 16 bases in between. CDR3 sequence reads: CATSAGHSSVETQYF. DNA for the CDR3: TGTGCCACCAGTGCAGGACACTCGTCGGTAGAGACCCAGTACTTC.

This clone was seen more than once but under ten times. The chain is built from TRBV6-5 and TRBJ1-2; D is perhaps TRBD1 (6 bases). Trimming left V 2 bases short and J 2 bases short, with 12 bases between. CDR1 and CDR2 (germline): MNHEY, SVGAGI. The CDR3 covers 15 residues. CDR3 sequence (DNA): TGTGCCAGCAGTTACGGCAGGGGAGGGAACTATGGCTACACCTTC. Amino acids: CASSYGRGGNYGYTF.

In this sample, this clone turned up a few times. The J gene is TRBJ1-3, the V gene TRBV7-6; no definite D call. The CDR3 is 13 amino acids. Germline lookup yields CDR1 SGHVS and CDR2 FNYEAQ. Trimming took off 7 bases at V and 4 bases at J, with 11 bases between the two ends. The CDR3 coding sequence is TGTGCCAGCATCCGATGGGCCGGAAACACCATATATTTT. This codes for CASIRWAGNTIYF. Variable domain in full (rest from reference TRBV7-6 and TRBJ1-3): GAGVSQSPRYKVTKRGQDVALRCDPISGHVSLYWYRQALGQGPEFLTYFNYEAQQDKSGLPNDRFSAERPEGSISTLTIQRTEQRDSAMYRCASIRWAGNTIYFGEGSWLTVV.

The chain has TRBV7-9 and TRBJ1-3, with a possible D match to TRBD1 (6 bases). CDR1 SEHNR and CDR2 FQNEAQ come from the germline V gene (reference sequence). This CDR3 spans 16 amino acids. Trimming took off 4 bases at V and 4 bases at J, with 17 bases between the two ends. In DNA, the CDR3 is TGTGCCAGCAGCTCGCGCCCCGGGACATTAGGAAACACCATATATTTT. Protein sequence: CASSSRPGTLGNTIYF.

CDR3 DNA: TGTGCCAGCAGCGTGGACAGCTCTGGGGCCAACGTCCTGACTTTC. This codes for CASSVDSSGANVLTF. The chain carries TRBV7-3 and TRBJ2-6, with a weak D call TRBD1 (6 bases). Trimming stripped 5 bases from V and 0 bases from J, with 8 bases between. Per germline, CDR1 SGHTA and CDR2 FQGTGA. There are 15 residues in the CDR3.